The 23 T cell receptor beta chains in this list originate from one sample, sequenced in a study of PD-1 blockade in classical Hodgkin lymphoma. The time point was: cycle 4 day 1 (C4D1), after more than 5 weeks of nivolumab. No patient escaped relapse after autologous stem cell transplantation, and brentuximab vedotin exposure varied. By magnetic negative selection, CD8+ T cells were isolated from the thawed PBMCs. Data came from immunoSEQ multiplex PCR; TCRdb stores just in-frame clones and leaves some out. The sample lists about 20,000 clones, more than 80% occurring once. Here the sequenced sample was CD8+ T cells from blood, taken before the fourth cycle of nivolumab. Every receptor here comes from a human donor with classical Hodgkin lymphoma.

The CDR3 here is CASSKAAGVKSSPLHF. The CDR3 DNA follows: TGTGCCAGCAGCAAAGCAGCAGGGGTGAAAAGCTCACCCCTCCACTTT. The chain carries TRBV21-1 and TRBJ1-6; the table assigns TRBD1, which was not confirmed against the DNA. TRBV21-1 is marked as a pseudogene. The CDR3 length is 16 residues.

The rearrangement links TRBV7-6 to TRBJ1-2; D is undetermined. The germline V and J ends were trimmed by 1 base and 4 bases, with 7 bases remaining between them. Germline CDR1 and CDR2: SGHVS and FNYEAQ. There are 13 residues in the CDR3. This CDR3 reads CASSLGPGYGYTF. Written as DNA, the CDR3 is TGTGCCAGCAGCTTAGGGCCGGGCTATGGCTACACCTTC.

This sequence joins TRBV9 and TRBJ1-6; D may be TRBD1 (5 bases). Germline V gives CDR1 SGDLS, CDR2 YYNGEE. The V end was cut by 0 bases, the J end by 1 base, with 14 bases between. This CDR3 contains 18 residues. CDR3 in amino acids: CASSVGDAGGSYNSPLHF. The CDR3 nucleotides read TGTGCCAGCAGCGTAGGGGACGCCGGAGGGTCCTATAATTCACCCCTCCACTTT.

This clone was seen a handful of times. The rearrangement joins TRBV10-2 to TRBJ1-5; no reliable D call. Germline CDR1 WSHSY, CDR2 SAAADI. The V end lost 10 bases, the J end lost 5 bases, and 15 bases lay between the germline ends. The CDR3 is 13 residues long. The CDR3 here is CATSWVIDQPQHF. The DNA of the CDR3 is TGCGCCACCTCTTGGGTTATCGATCAGCCCCAGCATTTT.

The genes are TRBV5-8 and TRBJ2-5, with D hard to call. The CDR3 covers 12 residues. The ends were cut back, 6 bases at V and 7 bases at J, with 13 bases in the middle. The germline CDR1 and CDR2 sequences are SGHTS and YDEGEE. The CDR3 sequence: CASTPASWTQYF. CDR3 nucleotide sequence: TGTGCCAGCACCCCCGCGAGTTGGACCCAGTACTTC.

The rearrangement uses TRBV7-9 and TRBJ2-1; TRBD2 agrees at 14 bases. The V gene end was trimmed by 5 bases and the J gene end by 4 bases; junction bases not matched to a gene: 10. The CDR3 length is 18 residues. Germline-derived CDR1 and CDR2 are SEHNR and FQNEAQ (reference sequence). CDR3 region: CASSLGLAGGHIYNEQFF. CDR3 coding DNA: TGTGCCAGCAGCCTCGGACTAGCGGGGGGACATATTTACAATGAGCAGTTCTTC.

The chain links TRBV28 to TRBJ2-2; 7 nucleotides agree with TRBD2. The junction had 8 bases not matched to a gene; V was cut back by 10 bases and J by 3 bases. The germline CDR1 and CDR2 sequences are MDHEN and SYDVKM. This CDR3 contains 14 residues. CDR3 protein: CATLLASYTGELFF. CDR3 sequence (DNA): TGTGCCACCCTACTAGCGAGCTACACCGGGGAGCTGTTTTTT.

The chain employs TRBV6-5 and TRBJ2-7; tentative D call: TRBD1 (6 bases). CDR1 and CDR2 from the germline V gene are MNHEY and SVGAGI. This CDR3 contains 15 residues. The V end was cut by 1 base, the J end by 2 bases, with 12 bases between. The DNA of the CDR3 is TGTGCCAGCAGTTACTGGCAGGGGCAAACCTACGAGCAGTACTTC. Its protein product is CASSYWQGQTYEQYF.

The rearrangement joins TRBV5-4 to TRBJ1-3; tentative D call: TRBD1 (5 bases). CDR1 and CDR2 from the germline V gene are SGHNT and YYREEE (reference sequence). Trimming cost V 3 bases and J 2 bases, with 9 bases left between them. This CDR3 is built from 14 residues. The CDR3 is CASSSVTAGNTIYF. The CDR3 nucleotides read TGTGCCAGCAGCTCCGTGACAGCTGGAAACACCATATATTTT.

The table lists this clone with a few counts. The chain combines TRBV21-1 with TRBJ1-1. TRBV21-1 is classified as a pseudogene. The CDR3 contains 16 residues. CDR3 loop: CASSTYITSRAHGAFF. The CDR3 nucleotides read TGTGCCAGCAGCACCTACATCACATCCCGGGCTCACGGAGCTTTCTTT.

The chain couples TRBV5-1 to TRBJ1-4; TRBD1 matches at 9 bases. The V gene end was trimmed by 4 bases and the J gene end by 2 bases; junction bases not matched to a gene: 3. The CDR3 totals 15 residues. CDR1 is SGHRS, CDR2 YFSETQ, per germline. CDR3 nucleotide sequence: TGCGCCAGCAGCAAGGGACAGGGTACTAATGAAAAACTGTTTTTT. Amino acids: CASSKGQGTNEKLFF.

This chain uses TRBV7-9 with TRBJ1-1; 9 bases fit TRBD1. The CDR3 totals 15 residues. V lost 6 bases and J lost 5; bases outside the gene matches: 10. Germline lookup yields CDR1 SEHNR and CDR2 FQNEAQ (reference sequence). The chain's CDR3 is CASRDPGQGLTEAFF. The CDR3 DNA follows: TGTGCCAGCAGAGATCCGGGACAGGGTTTGACTGAAGCTTTCTTT. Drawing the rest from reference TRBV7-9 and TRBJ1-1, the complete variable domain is DTGVSQNPRHKITKRGQNVTFRCDPISEHNRLYWYRQTLGQGPEFLTYFQNEAQLEKSRLLSDRFSAERPKGSFSTLEIQRTEQGDSAMYLCASRDPGQGLTEAFFGQGTRLTVV.

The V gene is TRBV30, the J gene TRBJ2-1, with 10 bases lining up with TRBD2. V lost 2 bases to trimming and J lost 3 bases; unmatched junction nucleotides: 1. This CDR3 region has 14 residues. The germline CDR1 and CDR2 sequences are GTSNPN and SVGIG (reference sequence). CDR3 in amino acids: CAWSRLAGYNEQFF. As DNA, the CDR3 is TGTGCCTGGAGTAGACTAGCGGGCTACAATGAGCAGTTCTTC.

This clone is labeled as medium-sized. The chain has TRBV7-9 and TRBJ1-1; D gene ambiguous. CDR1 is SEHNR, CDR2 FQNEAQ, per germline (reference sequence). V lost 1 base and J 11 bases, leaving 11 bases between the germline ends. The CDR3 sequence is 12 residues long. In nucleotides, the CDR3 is TGTGCCAGCAGCTTAGACCCGGGTTGGGCTTTCTTT. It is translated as CASSLDPGWAFF.

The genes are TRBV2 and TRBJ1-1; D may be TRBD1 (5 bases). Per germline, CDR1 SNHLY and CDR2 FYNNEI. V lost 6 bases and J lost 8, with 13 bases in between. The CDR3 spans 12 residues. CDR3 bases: TGTGCCAGCAGGGGGGGAAACAACGAAGCTTTCTTT. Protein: CASRGGNNEAFF. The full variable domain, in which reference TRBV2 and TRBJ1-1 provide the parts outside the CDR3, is EPEVTQTPSHQVTQMGQEVILRCVPISNHLYFYWYRQILGQKVEFLVSFYNNEISEKSEIFDDQFSVERPDGSNFTLKIRSTKLEDSAMYFCASRGGNNEAFFGQGTRLTVV.

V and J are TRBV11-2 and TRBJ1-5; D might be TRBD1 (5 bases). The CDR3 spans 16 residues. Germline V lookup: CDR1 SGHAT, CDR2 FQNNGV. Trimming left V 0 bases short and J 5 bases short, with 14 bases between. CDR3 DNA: TGTGCCAGCAGCTTAGATGCCGGGACCCTTCATCAGCCCCAGCATTTT. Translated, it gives CASSLDAGTLHQPQHF.

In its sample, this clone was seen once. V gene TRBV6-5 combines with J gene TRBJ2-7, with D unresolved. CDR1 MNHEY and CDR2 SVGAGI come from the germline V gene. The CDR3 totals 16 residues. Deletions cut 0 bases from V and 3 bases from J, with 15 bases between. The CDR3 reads CASSYSGSPGIYEQYF. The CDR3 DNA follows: TGTGCCAGCAGTTACTCGGGCAGCCCTGGTATCTACGAGCAGTACTTC.

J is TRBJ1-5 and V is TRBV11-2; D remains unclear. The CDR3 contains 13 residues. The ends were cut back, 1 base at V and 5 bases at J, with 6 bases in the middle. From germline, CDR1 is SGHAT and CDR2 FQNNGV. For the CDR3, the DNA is TGTGCCAGCAGCTTAGTTGACCATCAGCCCCAGCATTTT. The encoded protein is CASSLVDHQPQHF.

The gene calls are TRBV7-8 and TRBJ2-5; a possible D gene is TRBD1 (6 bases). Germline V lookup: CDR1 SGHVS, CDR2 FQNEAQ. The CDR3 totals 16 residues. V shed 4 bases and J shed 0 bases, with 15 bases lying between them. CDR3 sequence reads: CASSSGTPVYQETQYF. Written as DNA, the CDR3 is TGTGCCAGCAGCTCGGGGACACCTGTGTACCAAGAGACCCAGTACTTC.

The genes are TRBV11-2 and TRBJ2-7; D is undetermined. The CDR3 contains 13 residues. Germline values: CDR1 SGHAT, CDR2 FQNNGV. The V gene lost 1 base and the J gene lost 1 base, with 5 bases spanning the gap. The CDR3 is CASSLAGSYEQYF. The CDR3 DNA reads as TGTGCCAGCAGCTTAGCAGGTTCCTACGAGCAGTACTTC.

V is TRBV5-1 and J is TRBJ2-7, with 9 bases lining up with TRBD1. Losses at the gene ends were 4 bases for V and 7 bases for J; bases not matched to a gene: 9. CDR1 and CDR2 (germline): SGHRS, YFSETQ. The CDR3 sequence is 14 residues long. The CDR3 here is CASSRGQGPGEQYF. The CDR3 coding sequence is TGCGCCAGCAGCAGGGGACAGGGACCTGGTGAGCAGTACTTC.

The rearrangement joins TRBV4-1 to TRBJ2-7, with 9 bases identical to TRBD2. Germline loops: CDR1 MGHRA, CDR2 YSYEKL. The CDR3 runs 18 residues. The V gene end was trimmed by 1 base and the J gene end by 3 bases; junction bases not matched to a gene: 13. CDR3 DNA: TGCGCCAGCAGCCAAGCGTTGCCCGATGGCGGGGGGGACTACGAGCAGTACTTC. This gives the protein CASSQALPDGGGDYEQYF.

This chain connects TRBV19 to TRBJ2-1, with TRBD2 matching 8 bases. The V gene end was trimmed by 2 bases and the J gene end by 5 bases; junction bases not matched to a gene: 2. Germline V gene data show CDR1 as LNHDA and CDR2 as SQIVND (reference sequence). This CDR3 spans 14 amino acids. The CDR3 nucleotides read TGTGCCAGTAGTATACTAGCGGGCAACAATGAGCAGTTCTTC. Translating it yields CASSILAGNNEQFF.